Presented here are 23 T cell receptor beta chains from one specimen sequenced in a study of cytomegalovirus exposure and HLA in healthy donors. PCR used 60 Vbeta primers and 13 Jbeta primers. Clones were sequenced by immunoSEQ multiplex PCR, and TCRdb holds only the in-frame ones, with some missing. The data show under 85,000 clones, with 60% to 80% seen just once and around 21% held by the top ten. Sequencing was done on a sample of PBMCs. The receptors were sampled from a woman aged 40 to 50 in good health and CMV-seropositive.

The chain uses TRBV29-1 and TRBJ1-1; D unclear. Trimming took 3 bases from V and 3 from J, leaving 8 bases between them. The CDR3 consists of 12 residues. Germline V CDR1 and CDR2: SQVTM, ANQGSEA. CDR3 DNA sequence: TGCAGCGTTGAGGGCGGGTACACTGAAGCTTTCTTT. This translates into CSVEGGYTEAFF.

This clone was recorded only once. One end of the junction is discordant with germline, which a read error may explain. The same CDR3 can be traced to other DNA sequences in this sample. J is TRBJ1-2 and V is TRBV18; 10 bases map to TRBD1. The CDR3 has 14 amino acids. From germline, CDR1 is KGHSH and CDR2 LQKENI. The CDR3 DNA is TGCGCCAGCTCACCAGCGGGACAGGGGAATGGCTACACCTTC. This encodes CASSPAGQGNGYTF. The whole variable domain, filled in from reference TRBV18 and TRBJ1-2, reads NAGVMQNPRHLVRRRGQEARLRCSPMKGHSHVYWYRQLPEEGLKFMVYLQKENIIDESGMPKERFSAEFPKEGPSILRIQQVVRGDSAAYFCASSPAGQGNGYTFGSGTRLTVV.

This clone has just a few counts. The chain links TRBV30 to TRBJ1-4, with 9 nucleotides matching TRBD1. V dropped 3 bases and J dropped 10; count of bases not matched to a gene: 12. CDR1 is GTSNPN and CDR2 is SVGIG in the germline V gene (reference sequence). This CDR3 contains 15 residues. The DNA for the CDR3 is TGTGCCTGGAGCCCAAAGGGGGGACAGGGAGCAAAACTGTTTTTT. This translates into CAWSPKGGQGAKLFF.

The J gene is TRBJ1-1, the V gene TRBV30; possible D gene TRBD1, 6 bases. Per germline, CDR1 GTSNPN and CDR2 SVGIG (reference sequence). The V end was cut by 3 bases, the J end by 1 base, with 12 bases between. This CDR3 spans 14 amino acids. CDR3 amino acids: CAWRVGQRNTEAFF. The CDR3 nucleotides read TGTGCCTGGAGAGTTGGACAGCGGAACACTGAAGCTTTCTTT. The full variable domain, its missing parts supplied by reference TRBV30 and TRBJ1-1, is SQTIHQWPATLVQPVGSPLSLECTVEGTSNPNLYWYRQAAGRGLQLLFYSVGIGQISSEVPQNLSASRPQDRQFILSSKKLLLSDSGFYLCAWRVGQRNTEAFFGQGTRLTVV.

DNA of the CDR3: TGCGCCAGCAGCCAGGGACTAGCGGGAGTATTTGCGTCTTACGAGCAGTACTTC. Its translation is CASSQGLAGVFASYEQYF. The chain has TRBV4-1 and TRBJ2-7; 14 bases match TRBD2. With V trimmed by 3 bases and J by 4 bases, 11 bases remained unmatched. Per germline, CDR1 MGHRA and CDR2 YSYEKL. The CDR3 length is 18 residues.

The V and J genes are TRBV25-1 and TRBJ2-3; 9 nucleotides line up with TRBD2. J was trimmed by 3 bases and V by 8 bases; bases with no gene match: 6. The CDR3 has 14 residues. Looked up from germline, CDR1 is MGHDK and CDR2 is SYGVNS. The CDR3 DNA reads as TGTGCCAGCTCACTTAGCGGGAGAACAGATACGCAGTATTTT. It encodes CASSLSGRTDTQYF. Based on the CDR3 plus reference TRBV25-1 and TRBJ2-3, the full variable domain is EADIYQTPRYLVIGTGKKITLECSQTMGHDKMYWYQQDPGMELHLIHYSYGVNSTEKGDLSSESTVSRIRTEHFPLTLESARPSHTSQYLCASSLSGRTDTQYFGPGTRLTVL.

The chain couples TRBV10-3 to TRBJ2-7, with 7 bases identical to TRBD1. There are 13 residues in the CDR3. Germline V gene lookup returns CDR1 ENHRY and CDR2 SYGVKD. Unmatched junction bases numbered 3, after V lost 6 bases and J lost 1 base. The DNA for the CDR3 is TGTGCCATCAGGGGGGACAGATCCTACGAGCAGTACTTC. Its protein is CAIRGDRSYEQYF.

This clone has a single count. This chain's CDR3 is CASRGQPHSNQPQHF. CDR3 DNA sequence: TGTGCCAGCAGGGGACAGCCTCATAGCAATCAGCCCCAGCATTTT. The chain combines TRBV2 with TRBJ1-5; 7 bases match TRBD1. The CDR3 is made up of 15 amino acids. Unmatched junction bases numbered 5, after V lost 6 bases and J lost 0 bases. CDR1 is SNHLY, CDR2 FYNNEI, per germline.

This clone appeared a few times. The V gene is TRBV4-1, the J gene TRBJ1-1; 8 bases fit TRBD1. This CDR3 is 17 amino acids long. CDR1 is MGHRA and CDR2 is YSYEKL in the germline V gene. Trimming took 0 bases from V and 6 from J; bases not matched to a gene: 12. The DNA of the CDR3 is TGCGCCAGCAGCCAAGACAGGTTGGCAGGGGGCTTTTCTGAAGCTTTCTTT. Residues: CASSQDRLAGGFSEAFF.

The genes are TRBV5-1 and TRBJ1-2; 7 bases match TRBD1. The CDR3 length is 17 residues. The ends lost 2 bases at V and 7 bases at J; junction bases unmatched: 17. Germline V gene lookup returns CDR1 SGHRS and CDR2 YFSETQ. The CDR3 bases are TGCGCCAGCAGCTTCGACCCAAGCCAGCTGACAGGGATTGGCTACACCTTC. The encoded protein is CASSFDPSQLTGIGYTF. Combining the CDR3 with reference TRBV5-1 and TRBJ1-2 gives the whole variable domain KAGVTQTPRYLIKTRGQQVTLSCSPISGHRSVSWYQQTPGQGLQFLFEYFSETQRNKGNFPGRFSGRQFSNSRSEMNVSTLELGDSALYLCASSFDPSQLTGIGYTFGSGTRLTVV.

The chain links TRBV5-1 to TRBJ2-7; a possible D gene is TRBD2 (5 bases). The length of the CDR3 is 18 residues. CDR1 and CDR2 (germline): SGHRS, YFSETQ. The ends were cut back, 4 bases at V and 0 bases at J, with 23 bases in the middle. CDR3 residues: CASSRVPGDIILSYEQYF. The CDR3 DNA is TGCGCCAGCAGCCGAGTTCCCGGGGATATTATCCTCTCCTACGAGCAGTACTTC.

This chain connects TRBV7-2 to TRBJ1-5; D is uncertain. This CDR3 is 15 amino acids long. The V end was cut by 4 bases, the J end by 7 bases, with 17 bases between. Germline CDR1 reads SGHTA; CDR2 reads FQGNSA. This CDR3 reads CASSSHSGFGQPQHF. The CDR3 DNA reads TGTGCCAGCAGCTCACATTCAGGTTTCGGCCAGCCCCAGCATTTT.

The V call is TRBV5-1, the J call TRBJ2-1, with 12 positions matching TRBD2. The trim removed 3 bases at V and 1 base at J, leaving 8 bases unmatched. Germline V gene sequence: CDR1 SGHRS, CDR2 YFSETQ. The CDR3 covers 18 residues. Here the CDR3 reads CASSSRTSGAYSYNEQFF. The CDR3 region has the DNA TGCGCCAGCAGCTCCAGGACTAGCGGGGCATATTCCTACAATGAGCAGTTCTTC.

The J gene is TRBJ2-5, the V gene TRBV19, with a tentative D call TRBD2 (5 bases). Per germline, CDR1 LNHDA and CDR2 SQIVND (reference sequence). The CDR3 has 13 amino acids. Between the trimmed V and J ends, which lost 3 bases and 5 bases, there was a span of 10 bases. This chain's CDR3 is CASSIEGWETQYF. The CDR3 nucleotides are TGTGCCAGTAGTATCGAGGGATGGGAGACCCAGTACTTC.

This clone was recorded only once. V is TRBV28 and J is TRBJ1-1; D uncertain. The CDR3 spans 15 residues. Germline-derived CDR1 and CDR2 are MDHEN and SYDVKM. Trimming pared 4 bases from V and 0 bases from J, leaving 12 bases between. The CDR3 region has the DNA TGTGCCAGCAGTTACTCACTCCGGGTGAACACTGAAGCTTTCTTT. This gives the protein CASSYSLRVNTEAFF. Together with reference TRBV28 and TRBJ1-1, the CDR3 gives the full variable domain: DVKVTQSSRYLVKRTGEKVFLECVQDMDHENMFWYRQDPGLGLRLIYFSYDVKMKEKGDIPEGYSVSREKKERFSLILESASTNQTSMYLCASSYSLRVNTEAFFGQGTRLTVV.

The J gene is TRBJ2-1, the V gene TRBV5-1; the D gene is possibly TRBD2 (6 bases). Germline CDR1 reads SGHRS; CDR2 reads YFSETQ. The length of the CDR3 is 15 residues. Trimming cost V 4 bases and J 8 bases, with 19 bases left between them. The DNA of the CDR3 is TGCGCCAGCAGCATGGGACTCCTGACCCTTGATGAGCAGTTCTTC. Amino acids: CASSMGLLTLDEQFF.

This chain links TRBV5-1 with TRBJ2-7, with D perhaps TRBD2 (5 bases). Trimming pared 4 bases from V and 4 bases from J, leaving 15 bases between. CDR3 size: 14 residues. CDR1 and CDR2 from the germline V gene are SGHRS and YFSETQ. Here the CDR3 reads CASSMNQDSYEQYF. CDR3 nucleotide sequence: TGCGCCAGCAGCATGAACCAGGACTCTTACGAGCAGTACTTC.

CDR3 nucleotides: TGTGCCTGGGGTGGACAGGGAACGGAAGAGACCCAGTACTTC. Its translation: CAWGGQGTEETQYF. This chain connects TRBV30 to TRBJ2-5; 8 positions agree with TRBD1. There are 14 residues in the CDR3. Germline V CDR1 and CDR2: GTSNPN, SVGIG (reference sequence). Germline trimming cut 5 bases from V and 3 bases from J; bases unmatched to any gene: 8.

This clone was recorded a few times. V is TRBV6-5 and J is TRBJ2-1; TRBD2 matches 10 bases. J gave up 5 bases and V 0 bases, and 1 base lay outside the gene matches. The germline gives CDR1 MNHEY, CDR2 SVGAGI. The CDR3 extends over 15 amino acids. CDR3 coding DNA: TGTGCCAGCAGTTACTCCGGACTAGCGGACAATGAGCAGTTCTTC. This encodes CASSYSGLADNEQFF.

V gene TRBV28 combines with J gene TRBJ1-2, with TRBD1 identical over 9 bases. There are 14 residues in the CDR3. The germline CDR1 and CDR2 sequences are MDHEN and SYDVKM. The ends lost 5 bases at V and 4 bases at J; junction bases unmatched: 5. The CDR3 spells CASSPLGQGYGYTF. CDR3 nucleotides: TGTGCCAGCAGTCCCCTGGGACAGGGCTATGGCTACACCTTC.

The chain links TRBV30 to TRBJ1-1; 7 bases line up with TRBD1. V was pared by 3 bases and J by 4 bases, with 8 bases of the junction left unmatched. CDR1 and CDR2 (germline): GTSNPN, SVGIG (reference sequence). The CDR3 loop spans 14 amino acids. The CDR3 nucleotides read TGTGCCTGGAGCGCGGATACAGGGGTCACTGAAGCTTTCTTT. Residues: CAWSADTGVTEAFF. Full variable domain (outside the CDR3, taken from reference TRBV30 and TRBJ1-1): SQTIHQWPATLVQPVGSPLSLECTVEGTSNPNLYWYRQAAGRGLQLLFYSVGIGQISSEVPQNLSASRPQDRQFILSSKKLLLSDSGFYLCAWSADTGVTEAFFGQGTRLTVV.

In nucleotides, the CDR3 is TGCGCCAGCCGGACATCTAGCACAGATACGCAGTATTTT. It specifies CASRTSSTDTQYF. This chain links TRBV5-1 with TRBJ2-3; tentative D call: TRBD1 (5 bases). Germline CDR1 reads SGHRS; CDR2 reads YFSETQ. The CDR3 sequence is 13 residues long. With 7 bases removed from V and 0 bases from J, the gap between germline ends came to 9 bases.

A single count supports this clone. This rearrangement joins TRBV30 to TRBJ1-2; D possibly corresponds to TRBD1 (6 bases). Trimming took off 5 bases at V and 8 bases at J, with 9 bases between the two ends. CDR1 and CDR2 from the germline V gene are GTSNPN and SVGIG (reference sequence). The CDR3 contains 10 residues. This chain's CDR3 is CAWEGDGYTF. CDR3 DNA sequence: TGTGCCTGGGAGGGGGACGGCTACACCTTC.